This TCR beta chain was obtained from a study of blood T cell repertoires in COVID-19. Study in general: Material from acute and convalescent COVID-19 was sourced from the United States, Italy and Spain.

V was cut by 6 bases and J by 9 bases, with 15 bases left in between. The CDR3 covers 14 residues. Looked up from germline, CDR1 is MNHEY and CDR2 is SVGAGI. Per the original methods: Reference gene primers were amplified, and this amplification served to estimate nucleated cell counts. The repertoire was sequenced with immunoSEQ multiplex PCR; TCRdb's copy has only in-frame clones and lacks some. V, J and clone size reflect that table, while D and trimming were determined from the DNA. The sample shows more than 95,000 clones, around 85% of them seen only once. The receptor comes from a woman older than 75 with active or convalescent COVID-19. Sequencing was carried out using peripheral blood. This sequence joins TRBV6-5 and TRBJ1-6; D might be TRBD1 (5 bases). The CDR3 nucleotides are TGTGCCAGCAGCCTCGGGGGGGAGAGTTCACCCCTCCACTTT. Residues: CASSLGGESSPLHF.